One sample yielded the 28 T cell receptor beta chains listed below, sequenced in a study of OX40 agonist ivuxolimab in advanced cancers. Using immunoSEQ multiplex PCR, the repertoire was profiled, and TCRdb retains in-frame clones only, with some absent. The sample consists of roughly 100,000 clones, less than 95% of them appearing once. Specimen: CD4+ or CD8+ T cells sorted from blood, collected in a trial of the OX40 agonist ivuxolimab. The receptors derive from an adult with an advanced solid tumor such as melanoma, head and neck, liver or kidney cancer.

V gene TRBV7-2 combines with J gene TRBJ2-1, with D unclear. Germline CDR1 reads SGHTA; CDR2 reads FQGNSA. V was cut by 5 bases and J by 1 base, with 12 bases left in between. There are 15 residues in the CDR3. In DNA, the CDR3 is TGTGCCAGCAGCAAGGACCTTCTTTCCTACAATGAGCAGTTCTTC. Amino acids: CASSKDLLSYNEQFF. The variable domain in full, with the rest retrieved from reference TRBV7-2 and TRBJ2-1, is GAGVSQSPSNKVTEKGKDVELRCDPISGHTALYWYRQSLGQGLEFLIYFQGNSAPDKSGLPSDRFSAERTGGSVSTLTIQRTQQEDSAVYLCASSKDLLSYNEQFFGPGTRLTVL.

V gene TRBV7-2 combines with J gene TRBJ2-1, with D tentatively TRBD2 (5 bases). The CDR3 is 13 residues long. Trimming shortened V by 3 bases and J by 12 bases, and 15 bases separated the two germline ends. Germline V CDR1 and CDR2: SGHTA, FQGNSA. CDR3 amino acids: CASSFTREGGQFF. In nucleotides, the CDR3 is TGTGCCAGCAGCTTCACCCGGGAAGGCGGGCAGTTCTTC.

V is TRBV4-1 and J is TRBJ1-1; D possibly corresponds to TRBD1 (5 bases). Germline loops: CDR1 MGHRA, CDR2 YSYEKL. The V gene lost 0 bases and the J gene lost 7 bases, with 18 bases spanning the gap. The CDR3 is 16 residues long. The chain's CDR3 is CASSQDRETADREAFF. The CDR3 DNA is TGCGCCAGCAGCCAAGATCGGGAGACAGCTGACCGTGAAGCTTTCTTT.

The chain joins TRBV4-3 to TRBJ1-1; maybe TRBD1 (5 bases). Trimming left V 4 bases short and J 0 bases short, with 12 bases between. This CDR3 is built from 15 residues. Germline V gene sequence: CDR1 LGHNA, CDR2 YSLEER. CDR3 sequence (DNA): TGCGCCAGCAGCCCTAGGGGTGGTGTGAACACTGAAGCTTTCTTT. Its protein product is CASSPRGGVNTEAFF.

The chain is built from TRBV7-3 and TRBJ2-6, with D hard to call. The CDR3 is made up of 15 amino acids. The germline gives CDR1 SGHTA, CDR2 FQGTGA. V dropped 5 bases and J dropped 0 bases, with 8 bases sitting between them. The CDR3: CASSLVDSGANVLTF. CDR3 coding DNA: TGTGCCAGCAGCCTCGTGGACTCTGGGGCCAACGTCCTGACTTTC.

The V call is TRBV7-9, the J call TRBJ2-2; 9 positions match TRBD2. V was pared by 5 bases and J by 4 bases, with 5 bases of the junction left unmatched. CDR1 SEHNR and CDR2 FQNEAQ come from the germline V gene (reference sequence). The CDR3 is 15 residues long. In nucleotides, the CDR3 is TGTGCCAGCAGCCCCACGACTAGCGGCACCGGGGAGCTGTTTTTT. Protein: CASSPTTSGTGELFF.

The J gene is TRBJ2-7, the V gene TRBV6-4, with TRBD2 as a possible D gene (6 bases). This CDR3 has 17 amino acids. Germline CDR1 MRHNA, CDR2 SNTAGT. Deletions cut 0 bases from V and 3 bases from J, with 18 bases between. The CDR3 region is CASSDSTGECAVYEQYF. DNA for the CDR3: TGTGCCAGCAGTGACTCGACGGGGGAATGTGCGGTCTACGAGCAGTACTTC.

This clone was seen a single time. J is TRBJ2-7 and V is TRBV25-1; 7 nucleotides match TRBD1. The junction had 12 bases not matched to a gene; V was cut back by 4 bases and J by 3 bases. Germline V CDR1 and CDR2: MGHDK, SYGVNS. The CDR3 runs to 16 residues. CDR3 in amino acids: CASSATGQDRFYEQYF. The DNA for the CDR3 is TGTGCCAGCAGTGCTACCGGCCAGGACAGGTTCTACGAGCAGTACTTC.

The chain recombines TRBV29-1 with TRBJ2-2, with 9 nucleotides matching TRBD1. The germline CDR1 and CDR2 sequences are SQVTM and ANQGSEA. The junction had 7 bases not matched to a gene; V was cut back by 4 bases and J by 4 bases. This CDR3 contains 15 residues. The CDR3 DNA sequence: TGCAGCGTTGTAGGACAGGGGCCTTCCACCGGGGAGCTGTTTTTT. Amino acids: CSVVGQGPSTGELFF.

V usage is TRBV27 and J usage is TRBJ2-2; D might be TRBD2 (5 bases). The CDR3 sequence is 15 residues long. Trimming took off 4 bases at V and 6 bases at J, with 15 bases between the two ends. Per the germline V gene, CDR1 is MNHEY and CDR2 is SMNVEV (reference sequence). The CDR3 spells CASSWTIAKSGELFF. The CDR3 region has the DNA TGTGCCAGCAGTTGGACCATAGCGAAATCCGGGGAGCTGTTTTTT.

The genes are TRBV6-6 and TRBJ2-3, with 11 bases lining up with TRBD2. The CDR3 runs 14 residues. V was pared by 6 bases and J by 5 bases, with 4 bases of the junction left unmatched. The germline V gene has CDR1 MNHNY and CDR2 SVGAGI (reference sequence). As DNA, the CDR3 is TGTGCCAGCAGCCTAGGACTAGCGGGAGATACGCAGTATTTT. Translating it yields CASSLGLAGDTQYF.

This clone came up once. The gene calls are TRBV10-3 and TRBJ2-1; 12 bases map to TRBD2. The J segment lost 9 bases and the V segment lost 6 bases, leaving 6 bases of the junction unmatched. The CDR3 spans 14 residues. In germline, CDR1 is ENHRY, CDR2 SYGVKD. CDR3 amino acids: CAIRPSGREAEQFF. In DNA form, the CDR3 reads TGTGCCATCAGGCCTAGCGGGAGGGAGGCTGAGCAGTTCTTC.

The V call is TRBV6-6, the J call TRBJ2-3, with D possibly TRBD2 on 6 matching bases. Germline CDR1 and CDR2: MNHNY and SVGAGI (reference sequence). The CDR3 is 15 amino acids. V was trimmed by 0 bases and J by 5 bases, leaving 12 bases between them. The CDR3 region has the DNA TGTGCCAGCAGTTACTCGTCCGGGAGAGGAGATACGCAGTATTTT. Translation: CASSYSSGRGDTQYF.

This clone was counted only a few times. The V gene is TRBV9, the J gene TRBJ2-3; TRBD2 aligns across 10 bases. Trimming at V came to 0 bases and at J to 4 bases, leaving 2 bases not matched to a gene. Germline assignment: CDR1 SGDLS and CDR2 YYNGEE. The CDR3 runs 15 residues. The CDR3 reads CASSVVAGGSDTQYF. CDR3 DNA sequence: TGTGCCAGCAGCGTAGTAGCGGGAGGTTCAGATACGCAGTATTTT.

This chain links TRBV11-3 with TRBJ2-7, with TRBD1 identical over 8 bases. The V gene end was trimmed by 5 bases and the J gene end by 5 bases; junction bases not matched to a gene: 11. This CDR3 has 15 residues. Germline V gene data show CDR1 as SGHNT and CDR2 as YENEEA. Here the CDR3 reads CASSARTGTAHEQYF. The CDR3 DNA reads TGTGCCAGCAGCGCGCGGACAGGGACGGCCCACGAGCAGTACTTC.

The chain couples TRBV19 to TRBJ1-2; D not certain. Germline assignment: CDR1 LNHDA and CDR2 SQIVND (reference sequence). CDR3 length equals 11 residues. With 5 bases removed from V and 6 bases from J, the gap between germline ends came to 7 bases. CDR3 sequence: CASSGVHGYTF. The CDR3 nucleotides are TGTGCCAGTAGTGGGGTACATGGCTACACCTTC.

V is TRBV30 and J is TRBJ2-1; D may be TRBD1 or TRBD2 (5 bases each). The V end was cut by 2 bases, the J end by 8 bases, with 16 bases between. The germline gives CDR1 GTSNPN, CDR2 SVGIG (reference sequence). This CDR3 is 14 amino acids long. This CDR3 reads CAWSLPPGRHEQFF. As DNA, the CDR3 is TGTGCCTGGAGTCTGCCTCCGGGACGCCATGAGCAGTTCTTC.

This rearrangement joins TRBV7-2 to TRBJ2-3; possible D gene TRBD2, 6 bases. V shed 1 base and J shed 8 bases, with 13 bases lying between them. The CDR3 is made up of 14 amino acids. Per the germline V gene, CDR1 is SGHTA and CDR2 is FQGNSA. CDR3 sequence reads: CASSLGLGFPTQYF. DNA of the CDR3: TGTGCCAGCAGCTTAGGACTAGGCTTTCCTACGCAGTATTTT. The full variable domain, rest sourced from reference TRBV7-2 and TRBJ2-3, is GAGVSQSPSNKVTEKGKDVELRCDPISGHTALYWYRQSLGQGLEFLIYFQGNSAPDKSGLPSDRFSAERTGGSVSTLTIQRTQQEDSAVYLCASSLGLGFPTQYFGPGTRLTVL.

This chain joins TRBV18 and TRBJ2-7; D is perhaps TRBD1 (5 bases). V lost 4 bases, J lost 2 bases, and 18 bases lay in between. Germline-derived CDR1 and CDR2 are KGHSH and LQKENI. The CDR3 is 16 residues long. The CDR3 sequence is CASSRRPQGTPYEQYF. The CDR3 DNA sequence: TGTGCCAGCTCACGTCGCCCGCAGGGAACACCCTACGAGCAGTACTTC.

The genes are TRBV14 and TRBJ2-7, with 9 bases fitting TRBD2. V gave up 1 base and J gave up 7 bases; unmatched junction bases: 8. The CDR3 has 15 residues. Germline-derived CDR1 and CDR2 are SGHDN and FVKESK. The CDR3 is CASSQVAGGPGEQYF. In nucleotides, the CDR3 is TGTGCCAGCAGCCAAGTGGCGGGAGGGCCGGGGGAGCAGTACTTC.

This clone showed up just once. DNA for the CDR3: TGTGCCAGCAGAAATTACGCCGACGAGCAGTACTTC. Its translation is CASRNYADEQYF. The rearrangement joins TRBV25-1 to TRBJ2-7, with D uncertain. Germline V gene lookup returns CDR1 MGHDK and CDR2 SYGVNS. Trimming removed 6 bases at V and 5 bases at J, with 11 bases between. The CDR3 runs to 12 residues.

V is TRBV19 and J is TRBJ1-5, with a tentative D call TRBD1 (6 bases). The CDR3 totals 16 residues. V dropped 1 base and J dropped 2 bases, with 12 bases sitting between them. Germline V CDR1 and CDR2: LNHDA, SQIVND (reference sequence). CDR3 in DNA: TGTGCCAGTAGTATAGGGGGGCATTCGGGCAATCAGCCCCAGCATTTT. Residues: CASSIGGHSGNQPQHF.

The V and J genes are TRBV2 and TRBJ1-4; unclear D gene. V lost 7 bases and J 6 bases, leaving 24 bases between the germline ends. Germline assignment: CDR1 SNHLY and CDR2 FYNNEI. The CDR3 covers 17 residues. The DNA for the CDR3 is TGTGCCAGCATAGGATACGGGCGGGAGTCGAGCGATGAAAAACTGTTTTTT. It yields the protein CASIGYGRESSDEKLFF.

V is TRBV19 and J is TRBJ1-1, with 9 bases lining up with TRBD1. J gave up 6 bases and V 2 bases, and 19 bases lay outside the gene matches. Germline CDR1 reads LNHDA; CDR2 reads SQIVND (reference sequence). The CDR3 is made up of 19 amino acids. CDR3 sequence (DNA): TGTGCCAGTAGTATACATTACCGAGGGACAGGGTTGCTACGGGCTGAAGCTTTCTTT. Its protein product is CASSIHYRGTGLLRAEAFF.

This rearrangement joins TRBV28 to TRBJ1-5; no clear D. V was pared by 4 bases and J by 4 bases, with 5 bases between. Germline lookup yields CDR1 MDHEN and CDR2 SYDVKM. CDR3 length: 12 amino acids. The CDR3 nucleotides are TGTGCCAGCAGTTCCCAAAATCAGCCCCAGCATTTT. The encoded protein is CASSSQNQPQHF. Based on the CDR3 plus reference TRBV28 and TRBJ1-5, the full variable domain is DVKVTQSSRYLVKRTGEKVFLECVQDMDHENMFWYRQDPGLGLRLIYFSYDVKMKEKGDIPEGYSVSREKKERFSLILESASTNQTSMYLCASSSQNQPQHFGDGTRLSIL.

V usage is TRBV4-3 and J usage is TRBJ2-1; the match to TRBD2 covers 12 bases. Trimming took 0 bases from V and 8 from J; bases not matched to a gene: 14. Germline loops: CDR1 LGHNA, CDR2 YSLEER. The CDR3 spans 19 residues. DNA for the CDR3: TGCGCCAGCAGCCAAGATTTGGAGGCTAGCGGGAGGGTCTTGTATGAGCAGTTCTTC. Protein product: CASSQDLEASGRVLYEQFF.

Only a few counts were recorded for this clone. The chain couples TRBV28 to TRBJ1-6; TRBD1 matches at 8 bases. This CDR3 is built from 14 residues. The germline V gene has CDR1 MDHEN and CDR2 SYDVKM. The trim removed 6 bases at V and 8 bases at J, leaving 6 bases unmatched. As DNA, the CDR3 is TGTGCCAGCAGAACCGGGACAGGTTATTCACCCCTCCACTTT. Amino acid sequence: CASRTGTGYSPLHF.

The count of this clone is one. This chain uses TRBV10-3 with TRBJ1-2, with 10 nucleotides matching TRBD1. This CDR3 region has 15 residues. The germline CDR1 and CDR2 sequences are ENHRY and SYGVKD. V shed 6 bases, J shed 1 base, and the junction held 5 bases outside the gene matches. The CDR3 region is CAIRGTGVRNYGYTF. In DNA form, the CDR3 reads TGTGCCATCAGGGGGACAGGGGTTCGTAACTATGGCTACACCTTC.